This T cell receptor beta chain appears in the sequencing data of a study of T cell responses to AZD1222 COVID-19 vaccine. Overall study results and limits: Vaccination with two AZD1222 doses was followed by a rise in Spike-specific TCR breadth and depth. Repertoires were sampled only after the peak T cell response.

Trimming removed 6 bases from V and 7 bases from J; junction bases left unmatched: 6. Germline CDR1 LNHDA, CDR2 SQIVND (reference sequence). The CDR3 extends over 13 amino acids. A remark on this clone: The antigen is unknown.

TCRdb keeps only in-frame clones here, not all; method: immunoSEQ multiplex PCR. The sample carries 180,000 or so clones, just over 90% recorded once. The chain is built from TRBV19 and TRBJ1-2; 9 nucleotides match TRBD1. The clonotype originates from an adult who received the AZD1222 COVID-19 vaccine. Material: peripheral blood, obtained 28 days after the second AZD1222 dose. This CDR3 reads CASRERTGAGYTF. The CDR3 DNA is TGTGCCAGTAGAGAGCGGACAGGGGCTGGCTACACCTTC.